This T cell receptor (beta chain) was captured by sequencing in a study of cytomegalovirus exposure and HLA in healthy donors. Study-level results: The study carried out a later analysis of TCR beta sequences. It associated some 17,000 of them with specific HLA alleles at a false discovery rate of 0.05. Common viral pathogens seemed, in a later analysis, to connect with several of the most significant clusters. In a later analysis, productive TCRs from donors in an Asian-associated ancestry cluster reportedly carried fewer N-insertions than the cohort mean.

PCR primers comprised 60 Vbeta and 13 Jbeta primers. In the original workflow: Unique TCR beta chains numbered approximately 76 million in a later analysis, with some 9.9 million shared. This table comes from immunoSEQ multiplex PCR, and its TCRdb copy is limited to in-frame clones, with some not included. The V and J calls and the clone size are those of that table, but D and trimming were determined from the DNA. The sample records under 150,000 clones, 60% to 80% being singletons. The CDR3 loop spans 14 amino acids. Trimming shortened V by 6 bases and J by 3 bases, and 14 bases separated the two germline ends. Germline CDR1 LNHDA, CDR2 SQIVND (reference sequence). Remarks on this clone: Its cognate antigen is unknown.

This receptor was obtained from a woman in her thirties in good health and CMV-seropositive. The sample taken for sequencing was PBMCs. This chain joins TRBV19 and TRBJ1-2, with D perhaps TRBD1 (5 bases). CDR3 sequence (DNA): TGTGCCAGTAGGGACCCGGGACTTGACTATGGCTACACCTTC. It is translated as CASRDPGLDYGYTF.